Below, 2 T cell receptor beta chains from the same sample are listed, as sequenced in a study of tumor-infiltrating lymphocytes in primary liver carcinoma. Unsorted bulk tissue of about 20-32 mg yielded co-extracted RNA and DNA. Making TCR beta cDNA involved around 510 ng total RNA and a constant-region primer. Three nested multiplex PCR rounds of slightly modified ARM-PCR generated TCR beta libraries. The study ran its first two PCR rounds for nine to ten cycles each, using TRBV1-TRBV30 forward primers and a C-beta reverse primer. TCRdb processed the multiplex PCR reads anew with MiXCR; each CDR3 protein has one entry. The table has 99,000 or so distinct CDR3 sequences, almost 70% seen once. Sequencing used liver tumor tissue from sampling region 5. The subset here: tumor region T5, tumor centre. These receptors were taken from a woman in her fifties or sixties with primary liver carcinoma and hepatitis B virus infection.

As for this clonotype: A much larger clone lies one base from this, so it may be a read error. This chain joins TRBV5-4 and TRBJ2-1, with TRBD2 matching 7 bases. This CDR3 has 16 residues. Trimming cost V 0 bases and J 6 bases; bases outside gene matches: 9. In germline, CDR1 is SGHNT, CDR2 YYREEE (reference sequence). CDR3 nucleotide sequence: TGTGCCAGCAGCTTGGTGGCTAGCGGAACCTGCAATGAGCAGTTCTTC. Its protein product is CASSLVASGTCNEQFF.

Notes on this clonotype: At one boundary the junction diverges from the germline segment, which might be a read error. This sequence joins TRBV6-1 and TRBJ2-3; D gene uncertain. This CDR3 is 11 amino acids long. The germline CDR1 and CDR2 sequences are MNHNS and SASEGT. CDR3: CASSGGDMQFF. Here the CDR3 DNA reads TGTGCCAGCAGTGGTGGAGATATGCAGTTTTTT.